This record looks at one TCR beta chain sequence and its context. With 4 bases removed from V and 0 bases from J, the gap between germline ends came to 7 bases. This CDR3 comprises 14 residues. From germline, CDR1 is SGHTA and CDR2 FQGNSA. The TCR beta repertoire was assessed by survey-level immunoSEQ sequencing. Clones were read by immunoSEQ multiplex PCR, and TCRdb kept only the in-frame ones, dropping some. The sample holds around 49,000 clones, 90% to 95% seen once. The chain links TRBV7-2 to TRBJ1-3; D remains ambiguous. The sequence was collected from a man aged 40-55 years with rheumatoid arthritis. The sequenced material came from PBMCs. The CDR3 here is CASSWESSGNTIYF. CDR3 DNA sequence: TGTGCCAGCAGCTGGGAGTCCTCTGGAAACACCATATATTTT. Using reference TRBV7-2 and TRBJ1-3 for the parts outside the CDR3, the full variable domain is GAGVSQSPSNKVTEKGKDVELRCDPISGHTALYWYRQSLGQGLEFLIYFQGNSAPDKSGLPSDRFSAERTGGSVSTLTIQRTQQEDSAVYLCASSWESSGNTIYFGEGSWLTVV.